These 11 T cell receptor beta chains share one sample of origin, sequenced in a study of CD8+CD57+ T cells in acquired aplastic anemia. TCR beta VDJ and CDR3 profiles were obtained from a genomic DNA template. Via MiXCR, TCRdb re-called the reads, giving one row per CDR3 protein. The sample yields approximately 150,000 distinct CDR3 sequences, around half seen once. Patients who underwent sequencing had shown CD8+CD57+ cell expansion by flow cytometry. The sample comprised sorted CD4+, CD8+, or CD8+CD57+ T cells (not recorded which) from PBMCs. The receptors originated from a human donor with aplastic anemia.

The chain uses TRBV24-1 and TRBJ2-5; D is possibly TRBD1 (5 bases). This CDR3 is built from 17 residues. V was trimmed by 0 bases and J by 5 bases, leaving 18 bases between them. The germline CDR1 and CDR2 sequences are KGHDR and SFDVKD. CDR3 amino acids: CATSDLGAGASLETQYF. The DNA of the CDR3 is TGTGCCACCAGTGATTTGGGGGCAGGCGCCTCTCTGGAGACCCAGTACTTC.

In the case of this clonotype: A much larger clone lies one base from this, so it may be a read error. The chain employs TRBV5-1 and TRBJ1-4; D not resolved. V was trimmed by 1 base and J by 7 bases, leaving 14 bases between them. Per germline, CDR1 SGHRS and CDR2 YFSETQ. This CDR3 contains 15 residues. The CDR3 reads CASSLYTGDSEKLFF. The CDR3 coding sequence is TGCGCCAGCAGCTTGTACACCGGAGATAGTGAAAAACTGTTTTTT.

CDR3 protein: CAISGGGGMSTEAFF. The CDR3 nucleotides are TGTGCCATCAGTGGCGGCGGGGGCATGAGCACTGAAGCTTTCTTT. The J gene is TRBJ1-1, the V gene TRBV10-3; tentatively, D is TRBD1 (6 bases). The CDR3 spans 15 residues. The germline gives CDR1 ENHRY, CDR2 SYGVKD. Between the trimmed V and J ends, which lost 4 bases and 4 bases, there was a span of 16 bases.

This clonotype has only a few counts. The chain links TRBV3-1 to TRBJ1-2, with D uncertain. V was clipped by 1 base and J by 4 bases, with 4 bases between them. The length of the CDR3 is 12 residues. The germline gives CDR1 LGHDT, CDR2 YNNKEL (reference sequence). The CDR3 loop reads CASSQVSYGYTF. CDR3 DNA: TGTGCCAGCAGCCAAGTCAGCTATGGCTACACCTTC.

Note on this clonotype: Sequence at one end of the junction differs from germline and may be a read error. The chain recombines TRBV2 with TRBJ1-2; 7 positions agree with TRBD1. The CDR3 sequence is 8 residues long. Per germline, CDR1 SNHLY and CDR2 FYNNEI. CDR3 DNA: TGTGCCAGGGGGACAGCCTCCTTC. Translated, it gives CARGTASF.

This clonotype was seen ten or more times. The chain carries TRBV19 and TRBJ2-5, with unresolved D. The CDR3 totals 16 residues. CDR1 is LNHDA, CDR2 SQIVND, per germline (reference sequence). The V gene lost 0 bases and the J gene lost 6 bases, with 17 bases spanning the gap. The CDR3 protein is CASSIDFTSNLKTQYF. CDR3 in DNA: TGTGCCAGTAGTATAGATTTTACGAGTAATCTGAAGACCCAGTACTTC.

CDR3 protein: CASSFGDTQYF. The CDR3 DNA reads TGCGCCAGCAGCTTTGGCGATACGCAGTATTTT. The V and J genes are TRBV5-1 and TRBJ2-3; D call uncertain. Trimming left V 2 bases short and J 6 bases short, with 4 bases between. The CDR3 covers 11 residues. The germline CDR1 and CDR2 sequences are SGHRS and YFSETQ.

This clonotype appeared many times. The rearrangement links TRBV12-3 or TRBV12-4 to TRBJ1-2; 8 bases are shared with TRBD1. The length of the CDR3 is 13 residues. V trimming: 6 bases; J trimming: 6 bases; junction bases outside the gene matches: 6. CDR3: CASRLQGGNGYTF. The CDR3 nucleotides read TGTGCCAGCAGGTTACAGGGGGGGAATGGCTACACCTTC.

A few counts support this clonotype. The J gene is TRBJ2-2, the V gene TRBV18, with 14 bases identical to TRBD2. The CDR3 spans 16 residues. Germline CDR1 KGHSH, CDR2 LQKENI. The V and J ends lost 3 bases and 3 bases, in that order; junction bases with no gene match: 0. The CDR3 reads CASSPGLAGDTGELFF. DNA for the CDR3: TGTGCCAGCTCACCGGGACTAGCGGGGGACACCGGGGAGCTGTTTTTT.

This clonotype has a count of ten or more. This chain links TRBV5-1 with TRBJ2-3; possibly TRBD1 for D (6 bases). V was trimmed by 4 bases and J by 4 bases, leaving 19 bases between them. This CDR3 region has 16 residues. Germline-derived CDR1 and CDR2 are SGHRS and YFSETQ. In DNA form, the CDR3 reads TGCGCCAGCAGCCCTCTGGGACAAACAGGTTCAGATACGCAGTATTTT. This encodes CASSPLGQTGSDTQYF.

In its sample, this clonotype was seen a few times. The CDR3 DNA sequence: TGTGCCAGCAGCTTTGGGACAGTTAGCAATCAGCCCCAGCATTTT. Its translation: CASSFGTVSNQPQHF. The chain recombines TRBV5-5 with TRBJ1-5; TRBD1 matches at 7 bases. This CDR3 contains 15 residues. With V trimmed by 2 bases and J by 0 bases, 2 bases remained unmatched. CDR1 and CDR2 from the germline V gene are SGHKS and YYEKEE (reference sequence).